The entry below describes one TCR beta chain. Its antigen is still unknown. No quality values exist for individual bases; no much larger clone is one base distant. The germline V gene (reference sequence) gives CDR1 as GTSNPN and CDR2 as SVGIG. Including cysteine and phenylalanine, the CDR3 has 19 amino acids. CDR3 DNA only is kept here, 57 bases in frame from base 1. V is pared back by 0 bases and J by 0 bases, with 18 bases lying between the germline termini. These data are taken from a study of T-cell memory formation after mild COVID-19 (dated by TCRdb to about 2021). Some background on the complete study: TCR sequence clusters from the two donors were found to be largely donor specific. Longitudinal TCRalpha and TCRbeta repertoire sequencing tracked T-cell clones expanding and contracting after mild COVID-19 in a couple of donors. The cohort comprised two young, previously healthy adult volunteers, one female and one male.

The instrument given in TCRdb is Illumina NovaSeq 6000. Using 5'RACE with constant-segment primers, TCRalpha and TCRbeta cDNA libraries were constructed, with sample barcodes and unique molecular identifiers added in the process. Trizol reagent was used to extract RNA from every sample. Library amplification was performed in two PCR steps, and a second sample barcode and Illumina TruSeq adapters were introduced in the second step. Sequencing of the libraries was done on an Illumina NovaSeq, producing 2 x 150 bp paired-end reads. Per the original workflow: Demultiplexing of reads and collapsing into UMI-guided consensus sequences were performed with migec v1.2.7. Using mixcr v2.1.11, the UMI consensuses were aligned to TRA and TRB V and J templates and assembled into clonotypes. A clonotype was counted as expanded or contracted only when both edgeR and NoisET called the clonotype significant, with the noise models trained on biological replicates. For edgeR calls, the thresholds were a false discovery rate-adjusted p below 0.01 and a log2 fold-change of 1. As an exploratory analysis of dynamics, PCA with hierarchical clustering was applied to max-normalized trajectories of the 1000 most abundant clonotypes. The CD4 or CD8 phenotype of responding clones was assigned using the separately sequenced CD4+ and CD8+ repertoires. Starting from the raw public reads, TCRdb applied fastp trimming at Q25, assembled clones with MiXCR and retained in-frame beta chains. Entries that share a CDR3 protein sequence are merged under the most common genes and DNA. The V and J calls come from TCRdb's annotation, not from the publication. The sample yields about 190,000 distinct CDR3 sequences; around 19% were counted once. Together, the top ten hold 2.4% of the sample.

The paper's findings and limits, for the study overall: The detection of some responding clones in pre-infection memory suggests that pre-existing cross-reactive memory T cells joined the SARS-CoV-2 response. The second-wave clones that peaked on day 37 were not confirmed to be SARS-CoV-2 specific. From day 15 to 85, contracting clones showed balanced CD4/CD8 phenotypes, whereas a second wave of clones that expanded from day 15 to 37 leaned towards CD4+. Only a couple of mild cases were covered in the study, and larger cohorts including severe cases with pre-infection samples were considered necessary. Contracting CD4+ clones turned up mainly in the CM and EM memory subsets, whereas EMRA was where CD8+ clones were enriched.

PBMCs were isolated by Ficoll-Paque density gradient centrifugation. The receptor was isolated from an adult woman who had mild COVID-19 (a few samples of this study predate the infection). The sample titles of this study are shuffled in the database, so cell type and time point are left out; the donor was told from shared clones. The specimen was PBMCs or a T cell subset sorted from them (not recorded which). In this chain, TRBV30 is recombined with TRBJ2-6; no confident D gene assignment can be made. The CDR3 is CAWSVVGFPRGSGANVLTF. The sequenced DNA: TGTGCCTGGAGTGTAGTTGGATTCCCACGAGGCTCTGGGGCCAACGTCCTGACTTTC.